This entry concerns a single T cell receptor (beta chain). As yet, its antigen is unknown. This sample was taken from a study of cytomegalovirus exposure and HLA in healthy donors. The junction had 3 bases not matched to a gene; V was cut back by 4 bases and J by 4 bases. Germline V gene data show CDR1 as SGHRS and CDR2 as YFSETQ. This CDR3 has 14 amino acids. The study ran its PCR with 60 Vbeta and 13 Jbeta primers. Assay: immunoSEQ multiplex PCR; the TCRdb copy retains only in-frame clones and omits some. Here the sample spans approximately 150,000 clones, roughly 80% being singletons. Whole-study findings and limits: Later analysis demonstrated an association between a missense DCLRE1C variant and TCR beta V- and J-gene trimming. Owing to their indistinguishability, certain V segments, notably TRBV6-2 and TRBV6-3, were excluded. Most likely, a cluster of highly shared sequence variants arose as a sequencing artifact.

The sequenced sample consisted of PBMCs. This chain connects TRBV5-1 to TRBJ2-7; 12 bases line up with TRBD2. The sequence was obtained from a man aged 30 to 39 in good health and CMV-seropositive. The CDR3 reads CASSRTSGEYEQYF. Here the CDR3 DNA reads TGCGCCAGCAGCAGGACTAGCGGGGAATACGAGCAGTACTTC.